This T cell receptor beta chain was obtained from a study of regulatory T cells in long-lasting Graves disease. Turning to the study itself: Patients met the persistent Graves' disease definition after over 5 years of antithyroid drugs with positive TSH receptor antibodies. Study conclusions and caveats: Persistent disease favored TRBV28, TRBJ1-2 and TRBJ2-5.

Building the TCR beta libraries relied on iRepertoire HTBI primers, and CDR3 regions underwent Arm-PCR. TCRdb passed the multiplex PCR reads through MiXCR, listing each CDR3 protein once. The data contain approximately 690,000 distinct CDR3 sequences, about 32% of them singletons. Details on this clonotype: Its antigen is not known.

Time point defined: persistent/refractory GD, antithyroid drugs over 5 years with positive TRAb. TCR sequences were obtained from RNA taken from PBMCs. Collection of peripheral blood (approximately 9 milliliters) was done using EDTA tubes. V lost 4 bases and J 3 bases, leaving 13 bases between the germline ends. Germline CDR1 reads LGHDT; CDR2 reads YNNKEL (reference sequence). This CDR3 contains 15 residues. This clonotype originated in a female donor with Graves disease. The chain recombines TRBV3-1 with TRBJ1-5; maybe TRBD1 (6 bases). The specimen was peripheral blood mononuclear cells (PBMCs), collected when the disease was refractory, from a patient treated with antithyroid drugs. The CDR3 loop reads CASSPTGINNQPQHF. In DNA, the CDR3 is TGTGCCAGCAGCCCTACAGGGATCAACAATCAGCCCCAGCATTTT.